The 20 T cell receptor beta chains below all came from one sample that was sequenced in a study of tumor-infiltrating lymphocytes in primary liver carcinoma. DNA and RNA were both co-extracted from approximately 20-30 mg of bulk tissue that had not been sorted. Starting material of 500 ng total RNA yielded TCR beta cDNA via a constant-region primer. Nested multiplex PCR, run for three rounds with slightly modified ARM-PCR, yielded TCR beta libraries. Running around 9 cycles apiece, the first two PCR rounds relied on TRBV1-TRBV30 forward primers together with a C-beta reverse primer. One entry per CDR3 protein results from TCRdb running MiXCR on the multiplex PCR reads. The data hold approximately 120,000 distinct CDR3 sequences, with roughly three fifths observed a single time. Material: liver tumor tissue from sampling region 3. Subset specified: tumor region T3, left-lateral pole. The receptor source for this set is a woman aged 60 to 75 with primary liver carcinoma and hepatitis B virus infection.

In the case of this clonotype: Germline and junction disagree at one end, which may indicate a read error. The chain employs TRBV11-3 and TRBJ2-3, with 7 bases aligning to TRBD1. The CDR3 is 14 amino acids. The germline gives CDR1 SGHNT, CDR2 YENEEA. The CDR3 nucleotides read TGCGCCAGCAGCCATCGGACAGGCGCAGATATGCAGTATTTT. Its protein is CASSHRTGADMQYF.

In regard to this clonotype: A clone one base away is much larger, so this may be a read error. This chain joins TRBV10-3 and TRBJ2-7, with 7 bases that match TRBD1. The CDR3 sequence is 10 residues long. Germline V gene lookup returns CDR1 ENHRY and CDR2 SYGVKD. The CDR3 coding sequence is TGTGTCATGACAGGGTCCGAGCAGTACTTC. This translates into CVMTGSEQYF.

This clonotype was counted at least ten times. The CDR3 DNA follows: TGTGCCAGCAGCCCTTGGGGCTTCAACACTGAAGCTTTCTTT. Its translation is CASSPWGFNTEAFF. The genes are TRBV5-4 and TRBJ1-1; D possibly corresponds to TRBD1 (5 bases). Trimming cost V 4 bases and J 2 bases, with 12 bases left between them. CDR1 is SGHNT and CDR2 is YYREEE in the germline V gene (reference sequence). The CDR3 is made up of 14 amino acids.

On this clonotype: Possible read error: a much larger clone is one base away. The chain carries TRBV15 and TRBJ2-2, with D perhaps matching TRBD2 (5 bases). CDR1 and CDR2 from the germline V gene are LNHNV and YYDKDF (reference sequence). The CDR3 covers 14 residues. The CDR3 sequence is CAISETTNTGELFF. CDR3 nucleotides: TGTGCCATCAGCGAGACTACGAACACCGGGGAGCTGTTTTTT.

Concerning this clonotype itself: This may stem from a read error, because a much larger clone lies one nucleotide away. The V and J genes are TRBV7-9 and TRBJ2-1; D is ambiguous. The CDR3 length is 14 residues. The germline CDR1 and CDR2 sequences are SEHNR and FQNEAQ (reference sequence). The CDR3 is CANSLGGARGEQFF. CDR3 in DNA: TGTGCCAACAGCTTAGGCGGTGCTCGCGGTGAGCAGTTCTTC.

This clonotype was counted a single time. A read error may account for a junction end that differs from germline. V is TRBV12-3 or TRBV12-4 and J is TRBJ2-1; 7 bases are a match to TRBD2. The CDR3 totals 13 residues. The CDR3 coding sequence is TGTGTCAGCAGTCCACCTACTAGCGTTGAGCAGTTCTTC. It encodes CVSSPPTSVEQFF.

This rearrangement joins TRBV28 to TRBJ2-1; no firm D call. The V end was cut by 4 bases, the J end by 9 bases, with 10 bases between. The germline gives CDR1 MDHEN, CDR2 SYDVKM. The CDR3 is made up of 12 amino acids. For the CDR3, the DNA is TGTGCCAGCAGTTCCGCCGTGACTGAGCAGTTCTTC. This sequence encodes CASSSAVTEQFF. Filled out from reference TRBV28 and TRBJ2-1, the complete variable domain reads DVKVTQSSRYLVKRTGEKVFLECVQDMDHENMFWYRQDPGLGLRLIYFSYDVKMKEKGDIPEGYSVSREKKERFSLILESASTNQTSMYLCASSSAVTEQFFGPGTRLTVL.

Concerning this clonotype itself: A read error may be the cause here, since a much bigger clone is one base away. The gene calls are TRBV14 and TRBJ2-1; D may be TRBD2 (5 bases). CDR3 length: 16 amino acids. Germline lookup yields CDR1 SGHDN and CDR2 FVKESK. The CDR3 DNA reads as TGTGCCAGCAGCCGGGCTTTAGCCGCCACTCGGGATGAGCTGTTCTTC. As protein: CASSRALAATRDELFF.

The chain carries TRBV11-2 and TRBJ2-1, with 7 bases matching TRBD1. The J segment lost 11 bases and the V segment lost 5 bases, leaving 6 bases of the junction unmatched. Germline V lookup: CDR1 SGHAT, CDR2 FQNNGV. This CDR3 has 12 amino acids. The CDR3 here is CASSARGYKQFF. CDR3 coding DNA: TGTGCCAGCAGCGCCAGGGGGTATAAGCAGTTCTTC.

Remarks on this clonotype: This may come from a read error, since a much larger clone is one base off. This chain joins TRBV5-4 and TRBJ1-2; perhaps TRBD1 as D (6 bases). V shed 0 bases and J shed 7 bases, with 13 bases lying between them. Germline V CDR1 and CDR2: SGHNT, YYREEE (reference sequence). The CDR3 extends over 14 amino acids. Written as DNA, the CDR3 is TGTGCCAGCAGCTTGGAGCGGGGGGCGCGTGGCTACACCTTC. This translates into CASSLERGARGYTF.

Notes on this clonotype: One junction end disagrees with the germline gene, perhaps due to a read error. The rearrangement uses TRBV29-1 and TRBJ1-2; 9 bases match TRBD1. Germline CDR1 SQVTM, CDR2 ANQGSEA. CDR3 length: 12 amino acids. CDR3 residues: CDVEDRGYDYTF. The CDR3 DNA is TGCGACGTTGAGGACAGGGGCTATGACTACACCTTC.

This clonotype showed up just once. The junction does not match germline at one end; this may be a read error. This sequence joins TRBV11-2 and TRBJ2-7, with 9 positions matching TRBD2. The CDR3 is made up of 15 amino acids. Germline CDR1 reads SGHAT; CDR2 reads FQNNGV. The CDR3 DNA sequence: TGCCCCAGCAGCGAGACCGGGACTAGCTTTTACGAGCAGTACTTC. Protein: CPSSETGTSFYEQYF.

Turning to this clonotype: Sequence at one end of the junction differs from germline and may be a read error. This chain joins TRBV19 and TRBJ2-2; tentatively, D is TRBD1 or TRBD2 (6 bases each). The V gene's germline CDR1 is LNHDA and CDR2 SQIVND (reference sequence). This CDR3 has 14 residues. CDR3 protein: CASMRGGFGGELLF. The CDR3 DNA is TGTGCCAGTATGAGAGGGGGTTTCGGCGGGGAGCTGTTATTT.

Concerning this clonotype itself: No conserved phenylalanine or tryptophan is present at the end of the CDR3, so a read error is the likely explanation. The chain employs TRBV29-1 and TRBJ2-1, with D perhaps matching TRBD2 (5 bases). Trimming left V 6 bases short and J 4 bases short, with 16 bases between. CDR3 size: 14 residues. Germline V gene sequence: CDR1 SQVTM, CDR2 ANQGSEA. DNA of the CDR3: TGCAGCGTCACACTACGGGGAACATACAATGAGCAGTTCCTC. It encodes CSVTLRGTYNEQFL.

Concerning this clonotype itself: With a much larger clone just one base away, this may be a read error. As DNA, the CDR3 is TGTGCCGTTGCGTCCCTTACCTACGAGCACTACTTC. This encodes CAVASLTYEHYF. The rearrangement uses TRBV10-3 and TRBJ2-7; D ambiguous. There are 12 residues in the CDR3. CDR1 and CDR2 from the germline V gene are ENHRY and SYGVKD.

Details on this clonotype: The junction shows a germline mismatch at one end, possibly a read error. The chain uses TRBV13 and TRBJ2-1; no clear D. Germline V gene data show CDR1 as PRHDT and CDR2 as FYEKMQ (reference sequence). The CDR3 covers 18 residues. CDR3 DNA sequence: TGTGCCAGCAGCTCCCCCCCTCCCTTTAGGAGCTCCTACAATGGGCAGTTCTTC. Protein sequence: CASSSPPPFRSSYNGQFF.

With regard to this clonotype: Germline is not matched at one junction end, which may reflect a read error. The CDR3 is CTSSLGVDAEAFF. In nucleotides, the CDR3 is TGTACCAGCAGCTTAGGGGTGGACGCTGAAGCTTTCTTT. The chain links TRBV7-9 to TRBJ1-1; the D gene is possibly TRBD1 (5 bases). There are 13 residues in the CDR3. Per germline, CDR1 SEHNR and CDR2 FQNEAQ (reference sequence). Full variable domain (missing parts from reference TRBV7-9 and TRBJ1-1): DTGVSQNPRHKITKRGQNVTFRCDPISEHNRLYWYRQTLGQGPEFLTYFQNEAQLEKSRLLSDRFSAERPKGSFSTLEIQRTEQGDSAMYLCTSSLGVDAEAFFGQGTRLTVV.

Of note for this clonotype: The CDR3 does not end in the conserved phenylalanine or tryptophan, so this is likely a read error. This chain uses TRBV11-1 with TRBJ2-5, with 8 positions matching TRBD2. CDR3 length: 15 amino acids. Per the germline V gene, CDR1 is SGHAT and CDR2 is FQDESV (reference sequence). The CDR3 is CANSLRLATKETQYY. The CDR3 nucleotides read TGTGCCAACAGCTTACGACTAGCGACGAAAGAGACCCAGTACTAC.

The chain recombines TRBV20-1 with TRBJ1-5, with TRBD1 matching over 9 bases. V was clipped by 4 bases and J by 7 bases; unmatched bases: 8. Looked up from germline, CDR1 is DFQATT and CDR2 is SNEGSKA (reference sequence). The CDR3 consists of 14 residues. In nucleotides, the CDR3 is TGCAGTGCTATCCTGGGACAGGGAGACCAGCCCCAGCATTTT. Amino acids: CSAILGQGDQPQHF.

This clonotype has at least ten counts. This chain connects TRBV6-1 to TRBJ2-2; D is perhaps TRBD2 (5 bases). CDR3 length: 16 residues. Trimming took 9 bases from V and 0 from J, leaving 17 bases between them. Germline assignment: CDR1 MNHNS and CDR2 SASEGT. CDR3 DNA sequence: TGTGCCAGTCAACGGCTAGCTTTAACGAACACCGGGGAGCTGTTTTTT. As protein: CASQRLALTNTGELFF.